What follows describes a single T cell receptor (beta chain). Data came from immunoSEQ multiplex PCR; TCRdb stores just in-frame clones and leaves some out. This table holds approximately 250,000 clones, roughly 80% found once. This sample is drawn from a study of blood T cell repertoires in COVID-19. CDR1 and CDR2 (germline): MDHEN, SYDVKM. After removal of 6 bases from V and 7 bases from J, the junction contained 13 bases not matched to a gene. This CDR3 has 16 residues. The chain recombines TRBV28 with TRBJ1-2, with TRBD1 matching over 11 bases. This TCR was recovered from a man aged 25 to 45 with acute COVID-19. Input material: PBMCs or T cells enriched from blood (not recorded which). CDR3: CASSSGTGGSSGGYTF. DNA for the CDR3: TGTGCCAGCAGCTCCGGGACAGGGGGATCCTCGGGTGGCTACACCTTC.